This T cell receptor beta chain was retrieved from a study of CD8 T cells in Susac syndrome. Study at large: There were about six sequenced Susac syndrome patients with active disease and 8 or 9 in remission.

Reverse transcription of roughly 0.45 to 1 ug RNA used random hexamers. TCR beta CDR3 was amplified by immunoSEQ covering 54 Vbeta and 13 Jbeta. TCRdb reprocessed the immunoSEQ multiplex PCR reads with MiXCR, giving one entry per CDR3 protein. The sample holds about 240,000 distinct CDR3 sequences, roughly 95% seen once. This CDR3 has 13 amino acids. CDR1 and CDR2 (germline): SGDLS, YYNGEE. The V end lost 0 bases, the J end lost 13 bases, and 13 bases lay between the germline ends. This TCR derives from a human donor with Susac syndrome. Sequences were obtained from CD4+ T cells from PBMCs. The chain employs TRBV9 and TRBJ2-2; D perhaps matches TRBD1 (6 bases). The CDR3: CASSVGSLDRLFF. The CDR3 region has the DNA TGTGCCAGCAGCGTAGGGAGCTTGGACAGGCTGTTTTTT.